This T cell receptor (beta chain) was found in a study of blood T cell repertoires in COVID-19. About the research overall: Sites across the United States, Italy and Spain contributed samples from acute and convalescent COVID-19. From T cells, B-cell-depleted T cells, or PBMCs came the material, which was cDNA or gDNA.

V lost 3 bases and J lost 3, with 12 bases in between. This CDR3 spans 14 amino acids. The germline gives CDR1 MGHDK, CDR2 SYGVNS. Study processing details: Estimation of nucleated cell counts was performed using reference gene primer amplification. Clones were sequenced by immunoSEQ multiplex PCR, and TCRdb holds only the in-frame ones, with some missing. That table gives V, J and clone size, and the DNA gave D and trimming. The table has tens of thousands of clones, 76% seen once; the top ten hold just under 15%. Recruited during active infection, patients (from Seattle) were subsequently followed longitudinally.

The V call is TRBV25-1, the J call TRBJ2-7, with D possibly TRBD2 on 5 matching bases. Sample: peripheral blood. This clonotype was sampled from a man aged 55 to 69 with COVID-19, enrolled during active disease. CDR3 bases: TGTGCCAGCAGTGAGGGAGTTATGAGCTACGAGCAGTACTTC. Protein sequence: CASSEGVMSYEQYF.